The TCR beta chain under discussion was sequenced for a study of shared clonotypes between healthy human individuals. Across the study: The study used three CD4 naive, three CD4 memory, two CD8 naive and one CD8 memory plate per donor.

TCRdb's table, derived via immunoSEQ multiplex PCR, lists solely in-frame clones and lacks some. This sample carries approximately 840,000 clones, 90% to 97% of them seen once, and the ten largest clones take about 0.22%. Naive CD8 cells were CD45RO-negative, positively selected for CCR7, excluding terminally differentiated effector memory CD45RA+ cells. The healthy adult donors were HIV-negative and reported no recent acute infections or vaccinations. Losses at the gene ends were 2 bases for V and 5 bases for J; bases not matched to a gene: 18. Germline CDR1 ENHRY, CDR2 SYGVKD. The CDR3 sequence is 20 residues long.

The receptor was derived from a man aged 30-40 years in good health. The chain is built from TRBV10-3 and TRBJ2-1; TRBD2 aligns across 10 bases. The specimen was naive CD8+ T cells sorted from blood. The CDR3 reads CAISETDLAGESMLDNEQFF. For the CDR3, the DNA is TGTGCCATCAGTGAGACCGACCTAGCGGGAGAGTCTATGTTGGACAATGAGCAGTTCTTC.